These 32 T cell receptor beta chains were all obtained from the same sample, sequenced in a study of T cell repertoires in cytomegalovirus infection (dated by TCRdb to the late 2010s). The listed sequencing device is Illumina HiSeq 1500. The public reads were reprocessed in TCRdb via fastp at Q25 and MiXCR, keeping in-frame beta chains. Identical CDR3 protein sequences are pooled into one entry, listed with their most common genes and DNA. This sample gives about 530,000 distinct CDR3 sequences in total; roughly 29% of them show up just once. 13% of the sample is in the top ten clones. Material: PBMCs. These receptors originate from a human donor in good health (CMV status not recorded). Some clones in this sample may be carry-over from other donors' samples.

This clonotype turned up a few times. The chain recombines TRBV7-2 with TRBJ2-1, with 8 bases lining up with TRBD1. V gave up 5 bases and J gave up 6 bases; unmatched junction bases: 6. Germline CDR1 SGHTA, CDR2 FQGNSA. CDR3 length: 14 amino acids. This CDR3 reads CASSPQGAVNEQFF. As DNA, the CDR3 is TGTGCCAGCAGCCCTCAGGGGGCGGTCAATGAGCAGTTCTTC.

The chain has TRBV29-1 and TRBJ2-7; a weak D match, TRBD1 (6 bases). The CDR3 extends over 14 amino acids. The germline V gene encodes CDR1 SQVTM and CDR2 ANQGSEA. The V end lost 2 bases, the J end lost 7 bases, and 18 bases lay between the germline ends. CDR3 loop: CSVERTDSWVEQYF. CDR3 DNA: TGCAGCGTTGAAAGGACAGACTCCTGGGTGGAGCAGTACTTC.

This clonotype turned up a few times. The chain combines TRBV29-1 with TRBJ1-1; perhaps TRBD1 as D (6 bases). With 2 bases removed from V and 10 bases from J, the gap between germline ends came to 11 bases. CDR3 length: 11 amino acids. The germline gives CDR1 SQVTM, CDR2 ANQGSEA. The CDR3: CSVEKLGGAFF. CDR3 DNA sequence: TGCAGCGTTGAAAAACTAGGGGGAGCTTTCTTT.

The chain combines TRBV12-3 or TRBV12-4 with TRBJ2-7; no firm D call. The CDR3 is 18 amino acids. DNA for the CDR3: TGTGCCAGTAGTTGCCGTCTGGATAGGTCAGTCGGGTTCTACGAGCAGTACGTC. Its translation is CASSCRLDRSVGFYEQYV.

The chain is built from TRBV15 and TRBJ1-2, with D perhaps TRBD1 (5 bases). CDR1 LNHNV and CDR2 YYDKDF come from the germline V gene (reference sequence). This CDR3 has 17 amino acids. Trimming pared 0 bases from V and 8 bases from J, leaving 22 bases between. The CDR3 region is CATSREPGTYLSEGYTF. CDR3 nucleotide sequence: TGTGCCACCAGCAGAGAGCCCGGGACTTACCTATCGGAAGGCTACACCTTC.

This clonotype has more than one count but fewer than ten. The V and J genes are TRBV7-2 and TRBJ1-2, with D perhaps matching TRBD1 (6 bases). The CDR3 has 16 residues. V was shortened by 2 bases and J by 0 bases, with 13 bases between the two germline ends. In germline, CDR1 is SGHTA, CDR2 FQGNSA. CDR3: CASSLKGGEANYGYTF. The CDR3 DNA reads as TGTGCCAGCAGCTTAAAGGGGGGCGAAGCTAACTATGGCTACACCTTC.

This chain links TRBV12-3 or TRBV12-4 with TRBJ2-6, with 7 bases identical to TRBD1. V trimming: 6 bases; J trimming: 2 bases; junction bases outside the gene matches: 16. This CDR3 has 19 amino acids. The CDR3 DNA follows: TGTGCCAGCAGCCCCCTGGGGACAGAGGCTTTAACTGGGGCCAACGTCCTGACTTTC. Amino acids: CASSPLGTEALTGANVLTF.

This clonotype was recorded many times. The V and J genes are TRBV28 and TRBJ1-2, with 7 bases identical to TRBD1. Germline loops: CDR1 MDHEN, CDR2 SYDVKM. Trimming cost V 7 bases and J 4 bases; bases outside gene matches: 9. The CDR3 totals 14 residues. The CDR3 sequence: CASNLQGRGYGYTF. The CDR3 DNA follows: TGTGCCAGCAACCTACAGGGGAGAGGCTATGGCTACACCTTC.

The CDR3 DNA reads TGTGCCAGCAAAACAGAAGAGACCCAGTACTTC. This gives the protein CASKTEETQYF. J is TRBJ2-5 and V is TRBV6-5; D not certain. CDR3 size: 11 residues. The germline V gene encodes CDR1 MNHEY and CDR2 SVGAGI. Trimming pared 7 bases from V and 3 bases from J, leaving 6 bases between.

The chain uses TRBV29-1 and TRBJ1-1, with D possibly being TRBD1 (5 bases). Germline CDR1 SQVTM, CDR2 ANQGSEA. The CDR3 extends over 11 amino acids. V dropped 6 bases and J dropped 7 bases, with 12 bases sitting between them. The DNA for the CDR3 is TGCAGCGTCGTGAACAGGCGTGAAGCTTTCTTT. Its protein product is CSVVNRREAFF.

This sequence joins TRBV9 and TRBJ1-4, with D perhaps matching TRBD1 (6 bases). Per germline, CDR1 SGDLS and CDR2 YYNGEE. V lost 0 bases and J 7 bases, leaving 13 bases between the germline ends. This CDR3 region has 15 residues. CDR3 residues: CASSVEGGEGEKLFF. The DNA for the CDR3 is TGTGCCAGCAGCGTAGAGGGGGGGGAAGGTGAAAAACTGTTTTTT.

This clonotype was observed a few times. The V call is TRBV6-1, the J call TRBJ1-2, with 9 bases identical to TRBD1. This CDR3 is built from 13 residues. V lost 10 bases to trimming and J lost 4 bases; unmatched junction nucleotides: 7. Germline CDR1 reads MNHNS; CDR2 reads SASEGT. CDR3 sequence reads: CATRTGDTYGYTF. Here the CDR3 DNA reads TGTGCCACTAGGACAGGGGATACCTATGGCTACACCTTC.

The chain uses TRBV2 and TRBJ2-1, with 11 positions matching TRBD2. The CDR3 is made up of 14 amino acids. The V segment lost 9 bases and the J segment 5 bases; nucleotides outside the gene matches: 6. Germline V gives CDR1 SNHLY, CDR2 FYNNEI. This chain's CDR3 is CASTSGRGDNEQFF. The CDR3 nucleotides are TGTGCCAGTACTAGCGGGAGAGGCGACAATGAGCAGTTCTTC.

The sample holds many counts of this clonotype. The J gene is TRBJ1-4, the V gene TRBV7-8; the match to TRBD1 covers 12 bases. This CDR3 comprises 15 residues. The V segment lost 5 bases and the J segment 5 bases; nucleotides outside the gene matches: 3. In germline, CDR1 is SGHVS, CDR2 FQNEAQ. CDR3 nucleotides: TGTGCCAGCAGCCGGGGACAGGGGGCGAATGAAAAACTGTTTTTT. As protein: CASSRGQGANEKLFF.

This clonotype has a handful of counts. The genes are TRBV2 and TRBJ2-1; 7 nucleotides align to TRBD1. The CDR3 is 13 amino acids. Per the germline V gene, CDR1 is SNHLY and CDR2 is FYNNEI. V shed 11 bases and J 10 bases; nucleotides not matched to a gene: 14. This CDR3 reads CAVGTDYYSEQFF. DNA for the CDR3: TGTGCCGTTGGGACAGACTATTATTCGGAGCAGTTCTTC.

This clonotype was recorded many times. The chain links TRBV6-1 to TRBJ2-3; possibly TRBD2 for D (5 bases). The CDR3 length is 16 residues. Germline V gene sequence: CDR1 MNHNS, CDR2 SASEGT. The germline V and J ends were trimmed by 2 bases and 4 bases, with 16 bases remaining between them. The CDR3 sequence: CASSEIAWSSSDTQYF. CDR3 coding DNA: TGTGCCAGCAGTGAAATAGCGTGGAGTAGCTCAGATACGCAGTATTTT.

Only a few counts were recorded for this clonotype. Compared with germline, one end of the junction differs, possibly owing to a read error. CDR3 loop: CASSLDGILNTEAFF. The CDR3 DNA reads TGTGCCAGTAGTCTAGATGGGATTCTCAACACTGAAGCTTTCTTT. This chain uses TRBV19 with TRBJ1-1; D gene unclear. Germline lookup yields CDR1 LNHDA and CDR2 SQIVND (reference sequence). This CDR3 has 15 residues.

This clonotype has just a few counts. This chain joins TRBV20-1 and TRBJ2-5; perhaps TRBD1 as D (6 bases). Trimming took off 4 bases at V and 6 bases at J, with 12 bases between the two ends. The CDR3 is 12 amino acids. Per germline, CDR1 DFQATT and CDR2 SNEGSKA (reference sequence). Written as DNA, the CDR3 is TGCAGTGCTAACAACAGGGTGCAGACCCAGTACTTC. Its protein product is CSANNRVQTQYF.

The J gene is TRBJ2-1, the V gene TRBV11-3; the match to TRBD2 covers 7 bases. Germline trimming cut 1 base from V and 1 base from J; bases unmatched to any gene: 4. Germline loops: CDR1 SGHNT, CDR2 YENEEA. The CDR3 is made up of 16 amino acids. This chain's CDR3 is CASSLVAGPSYNEQFF. Written as DNA, the CDR3 is TGTGCCAGCAGCTTAGTAGCGGGTCCTTCCTACAATGAGCAGTTCTTC. The full variable domain, in which reference TRBV11-3 and TRBJ2-1 provide the parts outside the CDR3, is EAGVVQSPRYKIIEKKQPVAFWCNPISGHNTLYWYLQNLGQGPELLIRYENEEAVDDSQLPKDRFSAERLKGVDSTLKIQPAELGDSAVYLCASSLVAGPSYNEQFFGPGTRLTVL.

The genes are TRBV5-6 and TRBJ2-5; 8 positions match TRBD2. Germline V gene data show CDR1 as SGHDT and CDR2 as YYEEEE. The CDR3 is 17 amino acids. Trimming removed 4 bases from V and 2 bases from J; junction bases left unmatched: 13. The CDR3, as DNA: TGTGCCAGCAGCAAACCGCTACTAGCGGACCCTCAAGAGACCCAGTACTTC. It specifies CASSKPLLADPQETQYF.

This clonotype was detected ten times or more. CDR3 coding DNA: TGTGCCAGCATGGGTCGTAGTGGCACTGAAGCTTTCTTT. Its protein product is CASMGRSGTEAFF. The V and J genes are TRBV7-2 and TRBJ1-1; no clear D gene. This CDR3 contains 13 residues. Germline-derived CDR1 and CDR2 are SGHTA and FQGNSA. The V and J ends lost 7 bases and 4 bases respectively, with 13 bases between them.

Only a few counts were recorded for this clonotype. The chain is built from TRBV7-9 and TRBJ1-2, with D unclear. The CDR3 is made up of 8 amino acids. The germline gives CDR1 SEHNR, CDR2 FQNEAQ (reference sequence). V dropped 11 bases and J dropped 8 bases, with 6 bases sitting between them. CDR3 in amino acids: CAGEGYTF. CDR3 DNA sequence: TGTGCCGGGGAGGGCTACACCTTC.

In its sample, this clonotype was seen a few times. The genes are TRBV19 and TRBJ2-1; D might be TRBD2 (5 bases). The CDR3 totals 13 residues. Trimming pared 8 bases from V and 7 bases from J, leaving 15 bases between. Per germline, CDR1 LNHDA and CDR2 SQIVND (reference sequence). The CDR3 is CASEGPRGNEQFF. CDR3 nucleotides: TGTGCCAGTGAGGGCCCCCGCGGGAATGAGCAGTTCTTC.

Only one count was recorded for this clonotype. The rearrangement uses TRBV25-1 and TRBJ1-5; D uncertain. Germline V gene sequence: CDR1 MGHDK, CDR2 SYGVNS. The CDR3 is 15 residues long. The germline V and J ends were trimmed by 2 bases and 2 bases, with 10 bases remaining between them. This CDR3 is CASSEPGRGNQPQHF. For the CDR3, the DNA is TGTGCCAGCAGTGAACCCGGGAGGGGCAATCAGCCCCAGCATTTT.

This clonotype appeared a few times. The chain links TRBV6-2 or TRBV6-3 to TRBJ2-5; 7 nucleotides align to TRBD2. V trimming: 7 bases; J trimming: 3 bases; junction bases outside the gene matches: 5. The germline gives CDR1 MNHEY, CDR2 SVGEGT. The CDR3 runs to 13 residues. The CDR3 DNA is TGTGCCAGCAACCCCACTAGCGAAGAGACCCAGTACTTC. Its protein product is CASNPTSEETQYF.

This clonotype was found many times. The genes are TRBV7-9 and TRBJ1-2; D is uncertain. The CDR3 covers 15 residues. V gave up 1 base and J gave up 5 bases, with 14 bases separating them. Germline CDR1 reads SEHNR; CDR2 reads FQNEAQ (reference sequence). The DNA for the CDR3 is TGTGCCAGCAGCTTAGTCGGAACACCTTCATATGGCTACACCTTC. Encoded protein: CASSLVGTPSYGYTF.

This clonotype has only a few counts. The chain combines TRBV4-3 with TRBJ1-4; D is possibly TRBD1 (5 bases). The V end lost 4 bases, the J end lost 3 bases, and 18 bases lay between the germline ends. In germline, CDR1 is LGHNA, CDR2 YSLEER. CDR3 length: 17 residues. Here the CDR3 reads CASSLEWQGWPNEKLFF. CDR3 in DNA: TGCGCCAGCAGCCTCGAATGGCAGGGATGGCCTAATGAAAAACTGTTTTTT.

This clonotype was seen only a few times. The rearrangement joins TRBV19 to TRBJ1-2, with 7 bases identical to TRBD1. From germline, CDR1 is LNHDA and CDR2 SQIVND (reference sequence). V gave up 4 bases and J gave up 2 bases; unmatched junction bases: 7. The CDR3 sequence is 15 residues long. The DNA for the CDR3 is TGTGCCAGTAGTACAGGGACAGCGGGGAACTATGGCTACACCTTC. Protein sequence: CASSTGTAGNYGYTF.

The chain joins TRBV4-3 to TRBJ2-5; D gene ambiguous. Trimming left V 4 bases short and J 7 bases short, with 16 bases between. The CDR3 runs to 14 residues. Germline CDR1 and CDR2: LGHNA and YSLEER. CDR3 nucleotides: TGCGCCAGCAGCCCAGACTCGACCCTGGCGACCCAGTACTTC. As protein: CASSPDSTLATQYF.

This clonotype was recorded at least ten times. This chain connects TRBV7-2 to TRBJ2-7; D is possibly TRBD1 (5 bases). Germline V gives CDR1 SGHTA, CDR2 FQGNSA. CDR3 length: 14 residues. With 5 bases removed from V and 7 bases from J, the gap between germline ends came to 18 bases. As DNA, the CDR3 is TGTGCCAGCAGCCTCAATCGGGTCGCAGGGGAGCAGTACTTC. It encodes CASSLNRVAGEQYF.

CDR3 coding DNA: TGTGCCAGCCGCCCGACGGGAGGGGGGCAGTACTTC. Its protein is CASRPTGGGQYF. This chain links TRBV27 with TRBJ2-7; 8 positions match TRBD2. This CDR3 has 12 residues. V shed 8 bases, J shed 9 bases, and the junction held 9 bases outside the gene matches. The germline CDR1 and CDR2 sequences are MNHEY and SMNVEV (reference sequence).

Remarks on this clonotype: Since a far larger clone is one base different, this is likely a read error. The J gene is TRBJ2-1, the V gene TRBV7-2; D uncertain. The CDR3 totals 14 residues. Germline values: CDR1 SGHTA, CDR2 FQGNSA. CDR3 sequence: CASSPSGSYNKQFF. The CDR3 DNA is TGTGCCAGCAGCCCCAGTGGAAGCTACAATAAGCAGTTCTTC.